The 4 T cell receptor beta chains below all came from one sample that was sequenced in a study of T cells and Merkel cell carcinoma outcomes. This table comes from immunoSEQ multiplex PCR, and its TCRdb copy is limited to in-frame clones, with some not included. The sample lists 600 or so clones, around 90% occurring once. The sample taken for sequencing was tumor tissue from Merkel cell carcinoma. The receptors shown here come from a human donor with Merkel cell carcinoma.

The chain combines TRBV4-1 with TRBJ1-6; tentative D call: TRBD1 (5 bases). Trimming removed 0 bases from V and 4 bases from J, with 16 bases in between. The CDR3 is 18 residues long. Germline CDR1 reads MGHRA; CDR2 reads YSYEKL. The CDR3 loop is CASSQDFKGPDYNSPLHF. The CDR3 DNA sequence: TGCGCCAGCAGCCAAGACTTTAAGGGACCGGATTATAATTCACCCCTCCACTTT.

The rearrangement joins TRBV7-3 to TRBJ2-2, with D perhaps given as TRBD1 or TRBD2 (5 bases each). Deletions cut 3 bases from V and 6 bases from J, with 14 bases between. Germline loops: CDR1 SGHTA, CDR2 FQGTGA. This CDR3 is built from 15 residues. The CDR3 DNA sequence: TGTGCCAGCAGCTTCAAGGGACCTACGCCCGGGGAGCTGTTTTTT. Protein sequence: CASSFKGPTPGELFF.

This chain links TRBV5-1 with TRBJ2-3; 7 positions agree with TRBD1. CDR1 and CDR2 from the germline V gene are SGHRS and YFSETQ. Unmatched junction bases numbered 4, after V lost 1 base and J lost 2 bases. The CDR3 is 15 amino acids. Here the CDR3 DNA reads TGCGCCAGCAGCTTGCCAACAGGGGACACAGATACGCAGTATTTT. Protein sequence: CASSLPTGDTDTQYF. Variable domain in full (rest from reference TRBV5-1 and TRBJ2-3): KAGVTQTPRYLIKTRGQQVTLSCSPISGHRSVSWYQQTPGQGLQFLFEYFSETQRNKGNFPGRFSGRQFSNSRSEMNVSTLELGDSALYLCASSLPTGDTDTQYFGPGTRLTVL.

This clone was seen only once. This chain links TRBV9 with TRBJ2-5; 11 bases fit TRBD1. Gene TRBJ2-7 matches the end of the DNA better, so the J call may be wrong. CDR3 size: 15 residues. Germline lookup yields CDR1 SGDLS and CDR2 YYNGEE. CDR3 sequence: CASSVSGTGGYEQYF. The CDR3 region has the DNA TGTGCCAGCAGCGTATCCGGGACAGGGGGCTACGAGCAGTACTTC.